This TCR beta chain was documented in a study of T cells in tumors and immune-related adverse events. The V gene lost 0 bases and the J gene lost 5 bases, with 12 bases spanning the gap. The CDR3 extends over 15 amino acids. Germline V CDR1 and CDR2: SGHNT, YYREEE (reference sequence). Method: immunoSEQ multiplex PCR; TCRdb's copy keeps in-frame clones and lacks some. The sample includes 10,000 or so clones, about nine tenths of them seen just once. The source material was lymph node tissue, sampled from a patient treated with anti-PD-1 therapy. The origin of this receptor is a female donor with metastatic renal cell carcinoma. The V call is TRBV5-4, the J call TRBJ2-1; no clear D gene. In nucleotides, the CDR3 is TGTGCCAGCAGCTTGGTTTCGGCGGACGACAATGAGCAGTTCTTC. As protein: CASSLVSADDNEQFF.